This TCR beta chain was identified during a study of T cell responses to AZD1222 COVID-19 vaccine. Using immunoSEQ multiplex PCR, the repertoire was profiled, and TCRdb retains in-frame clones only, with some absent. The sample lists more than 150,000 clones, 94% occurring once. Germline loops: CDR1 WSHSY, CDR2 SAAADI. The CDR3 spans 13 residues. V was clipped by 7 bases and J by 0 bases, with 9 bases between them. Whole-study findings and limits: Vaccination with two AZD1222 doses was followed by a rise in Spike-specific TCR breadth and depth.

Turning to this clone: Its antigen is not identified.

The TCR comes from an adult who received the AZD1222 COVID-19 vaccine. This sequence joins TRBV10-2 and TRBJ1-1; a possible D gene is TRBD1 (6 bases). Here the sequenced sample was peripheral blood, taken 28 days after the second AZD1222 dose. CDR3 region: CASTDRMNTEAFF. The DNA for the CDR3 is TGCGCCAGCACCGACAGGATGAACACTGAAGCTTTCTTT.